This TCR beta chain was retrieved from a study of blood T cells in healthy people across ages. Study-wide findings and caveats: Relative to aged donors, long-lived donors carried more naive CD4+ cells and displayed higher diversity. Because sorting was not performed, PBMCs prevented conclusive naive versus antigen-experienced comparison. Older age coincided with a roughly linear decline in TCR beta diversity per million T cells.

A word on this clonotype: The antigen remains undetermined.

This CDR3 has 14 amino acids. Germline lookup yields CDR1 SGHDT and CDR2 YYEEEE. Trimming shortened V by 5 bases and J by 0 bases, and 11 bases separated the two germline ends. A sample-barcoded 5' primer and a J-beta primer mix were used in a second PCR of about 7 to 12 cycles. Template switching added a 12-random-nucleotide identifier to every cDNA molecule. TCRdb used MiXCR to reprocess the 5' RACE reads, holding one entry per CDR3 protein. The sample has approximately 1,100,000 distinct CDR3 sequences; less than 50% are singletons. This TCR derives from a woman in her sixties or seventies in good health. The J gene is TRBJ1-1, the V gene TRBV5-6; D uncertain. Specimen: blood. The CDR3: CASRNAGVNTEAFF. The CDR3 DNA reads as TGTGCCAGCAGAAATGCTGGAGTGAACACTGAAGCTTTCTTT.